This passage covers 27 T cell receptor beta chains from one sample sequenced in a study of radiotherapy plus CTLA-4 blockade in lung cancer. The repertoire was sequenced with immunoSEQ multiplex PCR; TCRdb's copy has only in-frame clones and lacks some. The data contain around 99,000 clones, 85% to 90% of them singletons. This material consisted of peripheral blood, taken from a patient treated with radiotherapy plus ipilimumab. The source is a human donor with non-small cell lung cancer that progressed on radiotherapy plus ipilimumab.

A few counts support this clone. The gene calls are TRBV5-6 and TRBJ2-1, with D maybe TRBD2 (6 bases). Trimming cost V 4 bases and J 7 bases, with 15 bases left between them. This CDR3 comprises 14 residues. CDR1 is SGHDT, CDR2 YYEEEE, per germline. In DNA form, the CDR3 reads TGTGCCAGCAGCGAGTCCCGCGGGACTAATGAGCAGTTCTTC. It yields the protein CASSESRGTNEQFF.

The genes are TRBV7-3 and TRBJ2-1, with unresolved D. Between the trimmed V and J ends, which lost 3 bases and 4 bases, there was a span of 13 bases. The CDR3 has 15 residues. Germline CDR1 reads SGHTA; CDR2 reads FQGTGA. Here the CDR3 DNA reads TGTGCCAGCAGCTTGGAAGGTACTATTTACAATGAGCAGTTCTTC. Translation: CASSLEGTIYNEQFF.

The J gene is TRBJ2-5, the V gene TRBV11-2; tentative D call: TRBD1 (5 bases). The CDR3 has 12 residues. The V gene's germline CDR1 is SGHAT and CDR2 FQNNGV. With 5 bases removed from V and 7 bases from J, the gap between germline ends came to 11 bases. CDR3 nucleotide sequence: TGTGCCAGCAGCCCACAGGTGGGGACCCAGTACTTC. Protein sequence: CASSPQVGTQYF.

This clone was observed a single time. The chain carries TRBV18 and TRBJ2-1; perhaps TRBD1 as D (6 bases). The V gene's germline CDR1 is KGHSH and CDR2 LQKENI. V gave up 1 base and J gave up 2 bases, with 9 bases separating them. CDR3 length equals 15 residues. The chain's CDR3 is CASSPQQGTYNEQFF. The CDR3 DNA sequence: TGTGCCAGCTCACCACAACAGGGAACCTACAATGAGCAGTTCTTC.

The V call is TRBV4-1, the J call TRBJ1-2; D remains unclear. From germline, CDR1 is MGHRA and CDR2 YSYEKL. V lost 5 bases, J lost 4 bases, and 11 bases lay in between. This CDR3 region has 13 residues. CDR3 DNA sequence: TGCGCCAGCAGCTTGGAGGCTGGCTATGGCTACACCTTC. This gives the protein CASSLEAGYGYTF.

On this clone: Distinct nucleotide sequences in the sample also encode this CDR3. The gene calls are TRBV7-9 and TRBJ2-7, with D unclear. The CDR3 runs 11 residues. V was trimmed by 4 bases and J by 2 bases, leaving 3 bases between them. From germline, CDR1 is SEHNR and CDR2 FQNEAQ (reference sequence). DNA for the CDR3: TGTGCCAGCAGCTCCACCTACGAGCAGTACTTC. Protein product: CASSSTYEQYF.

V is TRBV18 and J is TRBJ2-3; D remains ambiguous. The CDR3 is made up of 17 amino acids. From germline, CDR1 is KGHSH and CDR2 LQKENI. V was trimmed by 2 bases and J by 0 bases, leaving 15 bases between them. This chain's CDR3 is CASSPSPGVGSTDTQYF. The CDR3 coding sequence is TGTGCCAGCTCACCATCCCCGGGCGTTGGGAGCACAGATACGCAGTATTTT.

V usage is TRBV25-1 and J usage is TRBJ1-5, with no clear D. The CDR3 has 14 residues. Per the germline V gene, CDR1 is MGHDK and CDR2 is SYGVNS. V lost 4 bases and J 1 base, leaving 8 bases between the germline ends. CDR3 DNA sequence: TGTGCCAGCAGTGGCTCAGGAAGCAATCAGCCCCAGCATTTT. Its protein product is CASSGSGSNQPQHF.

This chain joins TRBV7-9 and TRBJ2-7; 9 bases are a match to TRBD2. The V gene's germline CDR1 is SEHNR and CDR2 FQNEAQ (reference sequence). Trimming took 6 bases from V and 5 from J; bases not matched to a gene: 8. The CDR3 sequence is 14 residues long. CDR3 protein: CASSLEGLAHEQYF. In nucleotides, the CDR3 is TGTGCCAGCAGTTTGGAGGGACTAGCCCACGAGCAGTACTTC.

The chain has TRBV5-1 and TRBJ1-1; D is perhaps TRBD1 (5 bases). This CDR3 is 14 amino acids long. Trimming cost V 3 bases and J 2 bases, with 11 bases left between them. CDR1 SGHRS and CDR2 YFSETQ come from the germline V gene. The CDR3 bases are TGCGCCAGCAGCTCAGGGCCTCCCAACACTGAAGCTTTCTTT. Its translation is CASSSGPPNTEAFF.

This clone was observed a single time. One end of the junction is discordant with germline, which a read error may explain. The chain uses TRBV5-4 and TRBJ2-1; 13 bases line up with TRBD2. This CDR3 has 17 amino acids. From germline, CDR1 is SGHNT and CDR2 YYREEE (reference sequence). The CDR3 sequence: CASSFSRLAGGYSEQFF. For the CDR3, the DNA is TGTGCCAGCAGCTTCAGCCGACTAGCGGGGGGTTACAGTGAGCAGTTCTTC.

The CDR3 bases are TGTGCCAGCAGTACCAACTACGGACAGAGGAACACTGAAGCTTTCTTT. Amino acid sequence: CASSTNYGQRNTEAFF. The chain joins TRBV27 to TRBJ1-1; perhaps TRBD1 as D (6 bases). This CDR3 is built from 16 residues. V gave up 5 bases and J gave up 1 base, with 17 bases separating them. Germline V gene sequence: CDR1 MNHEY, CDR2 SMNVEV (reference sequence).

J is TRBJ2-7 and V is TRBV10-2; D unclear. There are 12 residues in the CDR3. V was shortened by 7 bases and J by 2 bases, with 9 bases between the two germline ends. The V gene's germline CDR1 is WSHSY and CDR2 SAAADI. CDR3 DNA: TGCGCCAGCACCCCCTCTACCTACGAGCAGTACTTC. This translates into CASTPSTYEQYF.

The chain has TRBV23-1 and TRBJ2-1; D may be TRBD1 (5 bases). TRBV23-1 is an ORF for which the function is uncertain. The CDR3 runs 16 residues. Trimming pared 0 bases from V and 4 bases from J, leaving 13 bases between. For the CDR3, the DNA is TGCGCCAGCAGTCAATCAGGAGACAGACTTTACAATGAGCAGTTCTTC. Protein: CASSQSGDRLYNEQFF.

CDR3 in amino acids: CAWSVLSSGAAEQFF. The DNA of the CDR3 is TGTGCCTGGAGTGTACTGTCGAGCGGGGCGGCCGAGCAGTTCTTC. The V and J genes are TRBV30 and TRBJ2-1; 7 bases are shared with TRBD2. CDR1 and CDR2 (germline): GTSNPN, SVGIG (reference sequence). V shed 0 bases and J 10 bases; nucleotides not matched to a gene: 12. CDR3 length: 15 amino acids.

The chain uses TRBV9 and TRBJ1-1; D might be TRBD1 (6 bases). V lost 0 bases to trimming and J lost 6 bases, with 15 bases between them. The CDR3 is made up of 15 amino acids. CDR1 and CDR2 (germline): SGDLS, YYNGEE. CDR3 sequence: CASSVGILGGAEAFF. The CDR3 DNA reads TGTGCCAGCAGCGTAGGGATTCTAGGGGGGGCTGAAGCTTTCTTT.

V is TRBV29-1 and J is TRBJ1-1; D perhaps matches TRBD1 (5 bases). V shed 7 bases and J shed 7 bases, with 13 bases lying between them. The CDR3 loop spans 11 amino acids. Germline CDR1 and CDR2: SQVTM and ANQGSEA. The CDR3 bases are TGCAGCGCGTCTGGGGCGGTTGAAGCTTTCTTT. Protein product: CSASGAVEAFF.

CDR3 sequence: CASSEERIGNEQFF. The CDR3 DNA reads as TGTGCCAGCAGTGAAGAAAGGATCGGCAATGAGCAGTTCTTC. This chain joins TRBV6-5 and TRBJ2-1; no clear D gene. CDR3 size: 14 residues. V was shortened by 5 bases and J by 6 bases, with 14 bases between the two germline ends. Germline V gene data show CDR1 as MNHEY and CDR2 as SVGAGI.

The chain joins TRBV30 to TRBJ1-1; D is perhaps TRBD1 (5 bases). V lost 3 bases, J lost 3 bases, and 11 bases lay in between. The germline V gene encodes CDR1 GTSNPN and CDR2 SVGIG (reference sequence). CDR3 length: 13 residues. CDR3: CAWREQVYTEAFF. The CDR3 DNA is TGTGCCTGGAGGGAACAGGTTTACACTGAAGCTTTCTTT.

The chain is built from TRBV13 and TRBJ1-2; a possible D gene is TRBD1 (5 bases). CDR1 PRHDT and CDR2 FYEKMQ come from the germline V gene (reference sequence). Trimming cost V 2 bases and J 6 bases, with 13 bases left between them. The CDR3 length is 14 residues. CDR3 nucleotide sequence: TGTGCCAGCAGCTTACGGACATTCATTGATGGCTACACCTTC. This sequence encodes CASSLRTFIDGYTF.

The chain joins TRBV13 to TRBJ2-7, with TRBD2 matching 10 bases. Trimming took 5 bases from V and 4 from J; bases not matched to a gene: 8. CDR1 and CDR2 from the germline V gene are PRHDT and FYEKMQ (reference sequence). The CDR3 totals 15 residues. CDR3 loop: CASSRKREGKYEQYF. Here the CDR3 DNA reads TGTGCCAGCAGCCGTAAGCGGGAGGGCAAATACGAGCAGTACTTC. Together with reference TRBV13 and TRBJ2-7, the CDR3 gives the full variable domain: AAGVIQSPRHLIKEKRETATLKCYPIPRHDTVYWYQQGPGQDPQFLISFYEKMQSDKGSIPDRFSAQQFSDYHSELNMSSLELGDSALYFCASSRKREGKYEQYFGPGTRLTVT.

The chain has TRBV18 and TRBJ1-2; 7 nucleotides line up with TRBD1. Per the germline V gene, CDR1 is KGHSH and CDR2 is LQKENI. CDR3 length: 13 residues. V shed 5 bases and J 3 bases; nucleotides not matched to a gene: 3. The CDR3 is CASSTDRDYGYTF. In DNA form, the CDR3 reads TGTGCCAGCTCAACCGACAGGGACTATGGCTACACCTTC.

The genes are TRBV5-6 and TRBJ1-1; unclear D gene. The CDR3 runs to 12 residues. Germline assignment: CDR1 SGHDT and CDR2 YYEEEE. The germline V and J ends were trimmed by 1 base and 0 bases, with 1 base remaining between them. The CDR3 nucleotides read TGTGCCAGCAGCTTGTTGAACACTGAAGCTTTCTTT. It translates to CASSLLNTEAFF. The whole variable domain, remainder taken from reference TRBV5-6 and TRBJ1-1, is DAGVTQSPTHLIKTRGQQVTLRCSPKSGHDTVSWYQQALGQGPQFIFQYYEEEERQRGNFPDRFSGHQFPNYSSELNVNALLLGDSALYLCASSLLNTEAFFGQGTRLTVV.

This clone occurred once. The chain has TRBV6-1 and TRBJ2-3; no clear D. The CDR3 covers 13 residues. Trimming stripped 6 bases from V and 0 bases from J, with 7 bases between. Per germline, CDR1 MNHNS and CDR2 SASEGT. The DNA for the CDR3 is TGTGCCAGCAGACCGGGCAGCACAGATACGCAGTATTTT. Encoded protein: CASRPGSTDTQYF.

The V and J genes are TRBV5-5 and TRBJ1-2; D may be TRBD1 (5 bases). Germline-derived CDR1 and CDR2 are SGHKS and YYEKEE (reference sequence). V lost 0 bases and J lost 7, with 10 bases in between. The CDR3 totals 13 residues. Here the CDR3 reads CASSLGQSVGYTF. The CDR3 DNA is TGTGCCAGCAGCTTGGGACAGAGTGTTGGCTACACCTTC.

V usage is TRBV9 and J usage is TRBJ2-7; possibly TRBD1 for D (5 bases). V lost 0 bases and J 6 bases, leaving 16 bases between the germline ends. Germline CDR1 SGDLS, CDR2 YYNGEE. There are 15 residues in the CDR3. CDR3 region: CASSVEDIAPGEQYF. CDR3 bases: TGTGCCAGCAGCGTAGAGGACATCGCTCCGGGCGAGCAGTACTTC. Based on the CDR3 plus reference TRBV9 and TRBJ2-7, the full variable domain is DSGVTQTPKHLITATGQRVTLRCSPRSGDLSVYWYQQSLDQGLQFLIQYYNGEERAKGNILERFSAQQFPDLHSELNLSSLELGDSALYFCASSVEDIAPGEQYFGPGTRLTVT.

V gene TRBV6-5 combines with J gene TRBJ2-3, with D tentatively TRBD2 (5 bases). Germline V gives CDR1 MNHEY, CDR2 SVGAGI. Trimming took 1 base from V and 4 from J, leaving 15 bases between them. This CDR3 has 16 residues. The CDR3 reads CASSYYHKGVADTQYF. The CDR3 DNA is TGTGCCAGCAGTTACTATCATAAGGGAGTTGCAGATACGCAGTATTTT.